The entry below describes one T cell receptor (beta chain). What it binds is unknown. Generated by immunoSEQ multiplex PCR, the TCRdb table keeps only in-frame clones and is missing some. The table includes roughly 64,000 clones, about 90% detected once. These data come from a study of pediatric ulcerative colitis. Study-wide findings and caveats: Repertoires came from total lymphocyte DNA, so rare subsets like regulatory T cells may be missed. A couple of patients had blood samples with substantially reduced template counts. A couple of rectal clonotypes were found only in ulcerative colitis patients, all of them.

This receptor was obtained from a boy between 10 and 17 years old with severe ulcerative colitis. The sample taken for sequencing was blood.

CDR3: CASRRDRVYDTQYF. In DNA, the CDR3 is TGTGCCAGCAGGAGGGACAGGGTTTACGATACGCAGTATTTT. The V and J genes are TRBV6-5 and TRBJ2-3, with 9 bases matching TRBD1. Germline V lookup: CDR1 MNHEY, CDR2 SVGAGI. The junction had 7 bases not matched to a gene; V was cut back by 6 bases and J by 6 bases. There are 14 residues in the CDR3.